The 11 T cell receptor beta chains given below trace back to one sample, sequenced in a study of shared clonotypes between healthy human individuals. Profiling relied on immunoSEQ multiplex PCR, and the TCRdb table lists in-frame clones only, not all of them. The sample has more than 400,000 clones, approximately 95% seen once; the top ten hold about 0.064%. The specimen sequenced was naive CD4+ T cells sorted from blood. The subset here: CD45RA+ positively selected. The receptor source for this set is a woman aged 25 to 39 in good health.

A few counts support this clone. The CDR3 is CAWSAGSGAQPQHF. The CDR3 coding sequence is TGTGCCTGGAGTGCCGGGTCGGGGGCTCAGCCCCAGCATTTT. The V call is TRBV30, the J call TRBJ1-5; weak D call: TRBD1 (6 bases). Germline V gene sequence: CDR1 GTSNPN, CDR2 SVGIG (reference sequence). This CDR3 is built from 14 residues. The V gene lost 1 base and the J gene lost 6 bases, with 13 bases spanning the gap.

The rearrangement uses TRBV18 and TRBJ1-1; no definite D call. Germline CDR1 KGHSH, CDR2 LQKENI. The CDR3 covers 13 residues. Between the trimmed V and J ends, which lost 2 bases and 5 bases, there was a span of 9 bases. The DNA for the CDR3 is TGTGCCAGCTCACCATCGGCTGGGACTGAAGCTTTCTTT. Translating it yields CASSPSAGTEAFF.

The chain employs TRBV27 and TRBJ1-5; D gene uncertain. V was cut by 4 bases and J by 4 bases, with 17 bases left in between. Germline V gives CDR1 MNHEY, CDR2 SMNVEV (reference sequence). The CDR3 has 16 residues. For the CDR3, the DNA is TGTGCCAGCAGTTCCCGGGCAGCCGGAGTGAATCAGCCCCAGCATTTT. This codes for CASSSRAAGVNQPQHF.

This clone was seen once. This CDR3 is CASREQGAGANVLTF. The CDR3 nucleotides read TGTGCCAGCAGGGAACAGGGGGCGGGGGCCAACGTCCTGACTTTC. The chain uses TRBV28 and TRBJ2-6, with 9 positions matching TRBD1. The length of the CDR3 is 15 residues. Germline CDR1 MDHEN, CDR2 SYDVKM. The V and J ends lost 6 bases and 4 bases, in that order; junction bases with no gene match: 4.

The chain carries TRBV5-5 and TRBJ1-5; TRBD1 matches at 8 bases. The CDR3 runs 16 residues. In germline, CDR1 is SGHKS, CDR2 YYEKEE (reference sequence). V shed 5 bases and J 6 bases; nucleotides not matched to a gene: 13. CDR3 nucleotide sequence: TGTGCCAGCAGTCAGCAGGGGGCGCTTAATTCTCAGCCCCAGCATTTT. Protein product: CASSQQGALNSQPQHF.

The gene calls are TRBV28 and TRBJ2-7; perhaps TRBD1 as D (6 bases). Per germline, CDR1 MDHEN and CDR2 SYDVKM. V lost 5 bases and J lost 8, with 16 bases in between. The CDR3 consists of 13 residues. CDR3 residues: CASSSGQSSKQYF. The CDR3 DNA reads TGTGCCAGCAGTAGCGGACAGTCCTCGAAGCAGTACTTC. The full variable domain, in which reference TRBV28 and TRBJ2-7 provide the parts outside the CDR3, is DVKVTQSSRYLVKRTGEKVFLECVQDMDHENMFWYRQDPGLGLRLIYFSYDVKMKEKGDIPEGYSVSREKKERFSLILESASTNQTSMYLCASSSGQSSKQYFGPGTRLTVT.

A single count supports this clone. V gene TRBV5-6 combines with J gene TRBJ2-4; 7 bases map to TRBD1. Germline V gene sequence: CDR1 SGHDT, CDR2 YYEEEE. The V gene end was trimmed by 4 bases and the J gene end by 0 bases; junction bases not matched to a gene: 10. The CDR3 covers 17 residues. CDR3 region: CASSRPGQPLAKNIQYF. The CDR3 DNA reads TGTGCCAGCAGCCGCCCGGGACAGCCCCTAGCCAAAAACATTCAGTACTTC.

J is TRBJ1-3 and V is TRBV7-9; perhaps TRBD1 as D (5 bases). This CDR3 region has 14 residues. Germline-derived CDR1 and CDR2 are SEHNR and FQNEAQ (reference sequence). Between the trimmed V and J ends, which lost 2 bases and 8 bases, there was a span of 13 bases. CDR3 residues: CASSLKRGGHTIYF. CDR3 bases: TGTGCCAGCAGCTTAAAGAGGGGAGGGCACACCATATATTTT.

The chain links TRBV7-8 to TRBJ2-7; D is ambiguous. The CDR3 is made up of 11 amino acids. The V end was cut by 4 bases, the J end by 3 bases, with 4 bases between. The germline CDR1 and CDR2 sequences are SGHVS and FQNEAQ. The CDR3 loop reads CASSSVYEQYF. The CDR3 DNA sequence: TGTGCCAGCAGCTCCGTCTACGAGCAGTACTTC.

The V gene is TRBV19, the J gene TRBJ1-2; 8 bases match TRBD1. CDR1 and CDR2 (germline): LNHDA, SQIVND (reference sequence). The CDR3 runs 17 residues. Germline trimming cut 3 bases from V and 2 bases from J; bases unmatched to any gene: 11. The CDR3 spells CASSISTGEILNYGYTF. The CDR3, as DNA: TGTGCCAGTAGTATCTCGACAGGGGAAATCTTAAACTATGGCTACACCTTC.

The CDR3 nucleotides read TGTGCCAGTAGCAACTACTTCCGACAGGCCTACGAGCAGTACTTC. As protein: CASSNYFRQAYEQYF. The chain links TRBV19 to TRBJ2-7; D may be TRBD1 (6 bases). CDR1 is LNHDA and CDR2 is SQIVND in the germline V gene (reference sequence). V dropped 6 bases and J dropped 2 bases, with 17 bases sitting between them. This CDR3 is 15 amino acids long.